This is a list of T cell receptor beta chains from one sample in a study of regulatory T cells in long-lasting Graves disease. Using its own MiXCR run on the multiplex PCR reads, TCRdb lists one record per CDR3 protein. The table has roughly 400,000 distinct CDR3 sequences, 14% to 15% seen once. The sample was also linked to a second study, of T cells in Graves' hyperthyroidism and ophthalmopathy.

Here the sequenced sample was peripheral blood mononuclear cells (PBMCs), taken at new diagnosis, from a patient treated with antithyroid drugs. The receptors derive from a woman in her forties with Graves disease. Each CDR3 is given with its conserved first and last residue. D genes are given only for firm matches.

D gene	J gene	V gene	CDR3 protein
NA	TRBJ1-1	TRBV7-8	CASSRRGHQNTEAFF
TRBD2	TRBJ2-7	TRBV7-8	CASSLGGSGSAYEQYF
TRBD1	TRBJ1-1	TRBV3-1	CASSQGDRSPEAFF
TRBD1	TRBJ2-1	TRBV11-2	CASSQLRGQGINEQFF
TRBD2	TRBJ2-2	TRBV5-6	CASSPYPSGRVGGELFF
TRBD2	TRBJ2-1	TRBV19	CASSPSTSGRVEQFF
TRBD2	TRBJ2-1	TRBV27	CASSFSREAYEQFF
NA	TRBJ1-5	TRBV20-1	CSARVGNNQPQHF
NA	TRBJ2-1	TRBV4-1	CASSRSSYNEQFF
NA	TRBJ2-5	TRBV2	CASTRDTQETQYF
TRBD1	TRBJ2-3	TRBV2	CASRVDRGGTDTQYF
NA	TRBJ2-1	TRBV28	CASSSLRQSEQFF
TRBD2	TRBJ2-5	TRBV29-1	CSVEGVGGPGETQYF
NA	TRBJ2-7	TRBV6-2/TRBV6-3	CASSSRPEGEYF
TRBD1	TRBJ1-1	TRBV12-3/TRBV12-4	CASSLGDRENTEAFF
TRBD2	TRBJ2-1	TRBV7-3	CASSQDGGYEQFF
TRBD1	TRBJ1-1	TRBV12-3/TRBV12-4	CASSFGRGPPNTEAFF
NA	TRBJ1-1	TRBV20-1	CSAPGGGDTEAFF
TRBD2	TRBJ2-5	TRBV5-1	CASSLEDGRSETQYF
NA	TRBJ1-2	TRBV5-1	CASGTGANYGYTF
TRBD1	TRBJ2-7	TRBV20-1	CSAIRQGAYEQYF
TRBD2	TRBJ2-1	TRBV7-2	CASTTGLNYNEQFF
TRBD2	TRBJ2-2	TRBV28	CASSFWSSGRSAGELFF
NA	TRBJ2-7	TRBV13	CASSSTGAREQYF
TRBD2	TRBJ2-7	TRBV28	CASRGLAGSSYEQYF
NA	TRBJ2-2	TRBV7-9	CASSPAQTGELFF
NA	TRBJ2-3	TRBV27	CASSLSYWEDTQYF
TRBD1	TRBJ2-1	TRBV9	CTSSPVGTAFDEQFF
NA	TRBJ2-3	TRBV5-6	CASSLALGDTDTQYF
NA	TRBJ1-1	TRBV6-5	CASSFSRHRGSNTEAFF
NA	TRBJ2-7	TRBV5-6	CASSLRKGPPCSYEQYF
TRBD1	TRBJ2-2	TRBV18	CASSPNRGNTGELFF
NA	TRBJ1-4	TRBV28	CASSSLPWVVDEKLFF
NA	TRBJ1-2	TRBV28	CASSITTLHGYTF
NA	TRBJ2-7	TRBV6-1	CASRAGQSYEQYF
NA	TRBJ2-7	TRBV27	CASSINRYEQYF
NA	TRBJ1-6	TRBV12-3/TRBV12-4	CASSREAYNSPLHF
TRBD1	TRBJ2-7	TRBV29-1	CSVGQGQTYEQYF
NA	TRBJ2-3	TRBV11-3	CASRRRKGESITDTQYF
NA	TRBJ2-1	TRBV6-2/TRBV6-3	CASSYSSQGSLCQFF
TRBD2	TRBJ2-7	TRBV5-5	CANSGGLAVYEQYF
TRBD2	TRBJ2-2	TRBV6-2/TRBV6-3	CASSEYGTSGSFTGELFF
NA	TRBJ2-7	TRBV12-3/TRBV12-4	CAGSPRANSYEQYF
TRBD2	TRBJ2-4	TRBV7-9	CASSPRLAGAKNIQYF
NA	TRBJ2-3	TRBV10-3	CAISESLGLRTDTQYF
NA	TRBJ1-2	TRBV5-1	CASSTSPGNYGYTF
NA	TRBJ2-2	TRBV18	CASSPPMRRGTGELFF
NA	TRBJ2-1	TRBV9	CASSVEVGSYNEQFF
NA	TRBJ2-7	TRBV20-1	CSASYEQYF
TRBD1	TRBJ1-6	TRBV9	CASSGEGTGISPLHF
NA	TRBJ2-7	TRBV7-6	CASSFHMEKAPSYEQYF
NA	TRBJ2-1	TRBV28	CASSLWGSDGNEQFF
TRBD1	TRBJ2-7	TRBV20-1	CSARVRQGAPTYEQYF
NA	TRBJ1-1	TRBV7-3	CASSSGGGNTEAFF